This T cell receptor (beta chain) came from a study of blood T cell repertoires in COVID-19. V dropped 6 bases and J dropped 3; count of bases not matched to a gene: 10. The CDR3 covers 16 residues. Germline V lookup: CDR1 ENHRY, CDR2 SYGVKD. The protocol was immunoSEQ multiplex PCR, while the TCRdb copy is restricted to in-frame clones and leaves out a portion. The sample yields 65,000 to 70,000 clones, roughly 79% seen once. The gene calls are TRBV10-3 and TRBJ1-3, with 8 bases aligning to TRBD1. This receptor was identified in a human donor in a cohort sampled during active COVID-19. The sample comprised peripheral blood. The CDR3 coding sequence is TGTGCCATCAGCGCGACAGGGGACGGGATTGGAAACACCATATATTTT. As protein: CAISATGDGIGNTIYF.